This T cell receptor beta chain emerged from a study of beta chain features in type 1 diabetes. Study findings and constraints: PCR could preferentially amplify shorter templates, alike in patients and controls.

CDR1 and CDR2 (germline): LGHNA, YSLEER. This CDR3 comprises 14 residues. Trimming took 4 bases from V and 10 from J, leaving 19 bases between them. cDNA synthesis used the whole RNA isolate, giving expressed TCRB sequences. Clones were sequenced by immunoSEQ multiplex PCR, and TCRdb holds only the in-frame ones, with some missing. This table has fewer than 150,000 clones, 6% to 7.5% appearing once. This clone showed up just a few times. The antigen is unknown. This sequence originates from a woman under 40 in good health. The specimen sequenced was central memory CD4+ T cells from blood. The chain has TRBV4-3 and TRBJ1-1; D is possibly TRBD1 (6 bases). CDR3 DNA: TGCGCCAGCAGCCGAGAGAATTCGCAAGGGGGAGCTTTCTTT. Amino acids: CASSRENSQGGAFF.